The next 13 T cell receptor beta chains were all read from a single sample in a study of a mutant IDH1 vaccine in newly diagnosed glioma. Time point noted: week 23, last vaccination. Each vaccine dose was 300 ug of mutant IDH1 20-mer peptide, with topical imiquimod. No antigen has been assigned to these receptors. Produced via immunoSEQ multiplex PCR; TCRdb's table is partial and in-frame only. The sample consists of 25,000 to 30,000 clones, around 83% of them appearing once. The starting material was PBMCs, obtained from a glioma patient whose treatment included an IDH1 peptide vaccine. The source of these receptors is a woman aged 25 to 39 with glioma.

This clone was recorded a few times. The chain couples TRBV4-1 to TRBJ2-5; D gene uncertain. Trimming cost V 1 base and J 5 bases, with 11 bases left between them. The CDR3 loop spans 14 amino acids. Looked up from germline, CDR1 is MGHRA and CDR2 is YSYEKL. CDR3 residues: CASSQGWARETQYF. The CDR3 nucleotides read TGCGCCAGCAGCCAAGGCTGGGCCCGGGAGACCCAGTACTTC.

The chain links TRBV5-1 to TRBJ2-1; no definite D call. The germline V and J ends were trimmed by 0 bases and 3 bases, with 10 bases remaining between them. The germline V gene encodes CDR1 SGHRS and CDR2 YFSETQ. This CDR3 comprises 15 residues. The CDR3 DNA reads as TGCGCCAGCAGCTTGGTTAGGCCGAACTACAATGAGCAGTTCTTC. This translates into CASSLVRPNYNEQFF. Full variable domain (remainder filled in from reference TRBV5-1 and TRBJ2-1): KAGVTQTPRYLIKTRGQQVTLSCSPISGHRSVSWYQQTPGQGLQFLFEYFSETQRNKGNFPGRFSGRQFSNSRSEMNVSTLELGDSALYLCASSLVRPNYNEQFFGPGTRLTVL.

The chain has TRBV2 and TRBJ1-1, with D possibly being TRBD1 (5 bases). CDR3 length: 13 amino acids. V was pared by 4 bases and J by 5 bases, with 11 bases between. CDR1 is SNHLY, CDR2 FYNNEI, per germline. The CDR3 DNA reads as TGTGCCAGCAGTGTGGGGGAGGGGACTGAAGCTTTCTTT. Encoded protein: CASSVGEGTEAFF.

The genes are TRBV6-5 and TRBJ1-2, with D uncertain. Trimming stripped 5 bases from V and 4 bases from J, with 5 bases between. The CDR3 consists of 11 residues. Germline V gene sequence: CDR1 MNHEY, CDR2 SVGAGI. CDR3 nucleotides: TGTGCCAGCAGTCCCGGCTATGGCTACACCTTC. It specifies CASSPGYGYTF.

There are a few counts of this clone. The V call is TRBV29-1, the J call TRBJ2-7, with no clear D. CDR1 and CDR2 from the germline V gene are SQVTM and ANQGSEA. The CDR3 covers 16 residues. V was cut by 4 bases and J by 1 base, with 20 bases left in between. CDR3 protein: CSVAIIRAGWSYEQYF. CDR3 coding DNA: TGCAGCGTTGCTATCATCCGGGCAGGATGGTCCTACGAGCAGTACTTC.

The table lists this clone with a few counts. This chain connects TRBV7-9 to TRBJ2-5, with a weak D call TRBD1 (6 bases). V lost 1 base, J lost 5 bases, and 14 bases lay in between. This CDR3 is 15 amino acids long. From germline, CDR1 is SEHNR and CDR2 FQNEAQ (reference sequence). CDR3: CASSLGNRDWETQYF. CDR3 nucleotide sequence: TGTGCCAGCAGCTTAGGGAACAGGGATTGGGAGACCCAGTACTTC.

The V gene is TRBV29-1, the J gene TRBJ1-6, with TRBD1 matching over 9 bases. Trimming cost V 6 bases and J 11 bases; bases outside gene matches: 5. This CDR3 spans 12 amino acids. Germline CDR1 reads SQVTM; CDR2 reads ANQGSEA. This CDR3 is CSVRTGETPLHF. CDR3 DNA: TGCAGCGTGCGGACAGGGGAGACACCCCTCCACTTT.

The CDR3 sequence: CASRALLGRNQPQHF. For the CDR3, the DNA is TGTGCCAGTAGGGCCCTCCTGGGTCGCAATCAGCCCCAGCATTTT. The chain uses TRBV19 and TRBJ1-5; the D is unclear. Germline V gene sequence: CDR1 LNHDA, CDR2 SQIVND (reference sequence). This CDR3 region has 15 residues. Trimming cost V 6 bases and J 2 bases, with 14 bases left between them.

The genes are TRBV25-1 and TRBJ1-6; 7 bases map to TRBD1. This CDR3 comprises 14 residues. Germline V lookup: CDR1 MGHDK, CDR2 SYGVNS. After removal of 4 bases from V and 9 bases from J, the junction contained 6 bases not matched to a gene. CDR3 sequence reads: CASSVLGDSSPLHF. The CDR3 region has the DNA TGTGCCAGCAGTGTATTGGGGGACAGTTCACCCCTCCACTTT.

The rearrangement uses TRBV30 and TRBJ1-6; TRBD1 aligns across 7 bases. Trimming cost V 1 base and J 8 bases; bases outside gene matches: 14. This CDR3 comprises 17 residues. The germline V gene encodes CDR1 GTSNPN and CDR2 SVGIG (reference sequence). The CDR3 loop is CAWSASQRQGVYSPLHF. The CDR3 DNA is TGTGCCTGGAGTGCGTCCCAAAGACAGGGAGTATATTCACCCCTCCACTTT.

This clone was seen more than once but under ten times. V gene TRBV4-2 combines with J gene TRBJ1-1; 7 bases align to TRBD1. The germline V gene has CDR1 LGHNA and CDR2 YNFKEQ. This CDR3 spans 14 amino acids. V lost 3 bases to trimming and J lost 5 bases; unmatched junction nucleotides: 6. The CDR3 DNA reads as TGTGCCAGCAGCCAGGACAGGTCTTCGACTGAAGCTTTCTTT. As protein: CASSQDRSSTEAFF.

The V call is TRBV9, the J call TRBJ2-7; the match to TRBD2 covers 7 bases. The CDR3 is 16 amino acids. Trimming removed 3 bases from V and 5 bases from J; junction bases left unmatched: 14. CDR1 and CDR2 (germline): SGDLS, YYNGEE. This CDR3 is CASSGEDLGGVDEQYF. The CDR3, as DNA: TGTGCCAGCAGCGGAGAGGACCTGGGGGGGGTGGACGAGCAGTACTTC.

This clone is labeled medium-sized (0.01 to 0.1%). V and J are TRBV7-2 and TRBJ1-2, with a weak D call TRBD1 (6 bases). Trimming stripped 5 bases from V and 12 bases from J, with 16 bases between. This CDR3 has 12 amino acids. Per germline, CDR1 SGHTA and CDR2 FQGNSA. CDR3 sequence (DNA): TGTGCCAGCAGCCCAAACTCCGGGACAAACACCTTC. It is translated as CASSPNSGTNTF.